Listed here are 28 T cell receptor beta chains from one sample, sequenced in a study of tissue T cells after allogeneic stem cell transplantation. Libraries were prepared by immunoSEQ multiplex PCR; TCRdb keeps only in-frame clonotypes and omits some of them. The table records roughly 50,000 clones, about 73% of them present only once. The sample taken for sequencing was sorted cells pooled from one or two spleens. These TCRs come from a pool of C57BL/6 mice in good health.

About this clone: Each gene name is a mouse one. The CDR3 here is CASSARDWGGFYEQYF. The CDR3 bases that were read are TGTGCCAGCAGTGCCCGGGACTGGGGGGGTTTCTATGAACAGTAC. The rearrangement links TRBV15 to TRBJ2-7; 13 nucleotides align to TRBD2. The read halts 1 residue ahead of the CDR3 end, with the missing end drawn from the germline J gene. J lost 3 bases, V lost 5 bases, and 7 bases had no gene match. CDR3 length: 16 residues. The germline V gene encodes CDR1 SGHND and CDR2 FRSKSL. Variable domain in full (rest from reference TRBV15 and TRBJ2-7): DAGVTQTPRHEVAEKGQTIILKCEPVSGHNDLFWYRQTKIQGLELLSYFRSKSLMEDGGAFKDRFKAEMLNSSFSTLKIQPTEPKDSAVYLCASSARDWGGFYEQYFGPGTRLTVL.

A remark on this clone: Gene names denote mouse genes. Coverage ceases 1 residue before the CDR3 finishes, and the germline J gene fills in the end. The V call is TRBV4, the J call TRBJ2-2; TRBD2 matches 8 bases. From germline, CDR1 is LGHDT and CDR2 YNNKQL (reference sequence). Trimming at V came to 5 bases and at J to 1 base, leaving 3 bases not matched to a gene. This CDR3 spans 15 amino acids. The sequenced CDR3 bases are TGTGCCAGCAGCCCTGACTGGGGAAACACCGGGCAGCTCTAC. Its translation: CASSPDWGNTGQLY. The full CDR3 protein reads CASSPDWGNTGQLYF.

As for this clone: Gene names are mouse gene names. The CDR3 end is not reached by the read, which stops 1 residue before it; the germline J gene fills it in. The chain joins TRBV14 to TRBJ1-2; D is perhaps TRBD1 (6 bases). Trimming pared 4 bases from V and 0 bases from J, leaving 10 bases between. From germline, CDR1 is SGHDT and CDR2 FRDEAV. CDR3 length: 14 amino acids. The CDR3 bases that were read are TGTGCCAGCAGTAGGACAGATGCAAACTCCGACTACACC. As protein: CASSRTDANSDYT. In full, the CDR3 reads CASSRTDANSDYTF.

This clone appeared a few times. Gene names and germline match the mouse. The read halts 1 residue ahead of the CDR3 end, with the missing end drawn from the germline J gene. At the DNA level, this CDR3 is encoded by other sequences in the same sample as well. The V and J genes are TRBV3 and TRBJ2-7; D is uncertain. The V end was cut by 5 bases, the J end by 0 bases, with 2 bases between. CDR1 SNHLY and CDR2 FYNGKV come from the germline V gene (reference sequence). The CDR3 length is 11 residues. CDR3 DNA (partial): TGTGCCAGCAGCCTCTCCTATGAACAGTAC. Its translation is CASSLSYEQY. The entire CDR3 reads CASSLSYEQYF.

About this clone: Genes and germline are mouse. CDR3 bases read: TGTGCCAGCAGCTTGGACTGGGGGGGTAGTCAAAACACCTTGTAC. Translating gives CASSLDWGGSQNTLY. The full-length CDR3 reads as CASSLDWGGSQNTLYF. The gene calls are TRBV3 and TRBJ2-4; 12 bases match TRBD2. The DNA ends 1 residue before the CDR3 does, and the rest of the CDR3 is filled in from the germline J gene. The CDR3 runs to 16 residues. Germline loops: CDR1 SNHLY, CDR2 FYNGKV (reference sequence). V was pared by 3 bases and J by 0 bases, with 1 base of the junction left unmatched.

In the case of this clone: Germline and genes here are mouse. The read ends 1 residue before the CDR3 terminus; that terminus is restored from the germline J gene. This specimen includes other DNA sequences encoding the same CDR3. This sequence joins TRBV31 and TRBJ2-5; no firm D call. Germline assignment: CDR1 GKSSPN and CDR2 SITVG. The CDR3 length is 13 residues. V gave up 0 bases and J gave up 0 bases, with 4 bases separating them. This chain's CDR3 is CAWSLGNQDTQYF. The covered CDR3 bases are TGTGCCTGGAGTCTTGGGAACCAAGACACCCAGTAC.

With regard to this clone: All gene names here are mouse names. The observed sequence ends 1 residue before the CDR3 terminus, with the missing tail filled in from the germline J gene. The chain is built from TRBV3 and TRBJ1-5; D gene ambiguous. V was shortened by 2 bases and J by 4 bases, with 6 bases between the two germline ends. CDR1 SNHLY and CDR2 FYNGKV come from the germline V gene (reference sequence). The CDR3 covers 13 residues. Here the CDR3 reads CASSLNQNQAPLF. Incomplete CDR3 DNA: TGTGCCAGCAGCTTAAATCAGAACCAGGCTCCGCTT.

As to this clone: The gene names given are mouse names. The observed sequence ends 1 residue before the CDR3 terminus, with the missing tail filled in from the germline J gene. V usage is TRBV3 and J usage is TRBJ2-2, with a tentative D call TRBD1 (5 bases). CDR1 is SNHLY, CDR2 FYNGKV, per germline (reference sequence). CDR3 length: 13 amino acids. The germline V and J ends were trimmed by 4 bases and 2 bases, with 5 bases remaining between them. Partial CDR3 DNA: TGTGCCAGCAGCTCAGGGAACACCGGGCAGCTCTAC. This sequence encodes CASSSGNTGQLY. The whole CDR3 protein is CASSSGNTGQLYF.

Of note for this clone: Gene labels here are mouse ones. The observed sequence ends 1 residue before the CDR3 terminus, with the missing tail filled in from the germline J gene. The genes are TRBV16 and TRBJ2-4; tentatively, D is TRBD1 (5 bases). CDR1 and CDR2 (germline): SGHSA, FRNQAP. CDR3 size: 13 residues. V was clipped by 6 bases and J by 7 bases, with 14 bases between them. The CDR3 reads CASRLAGSDTLYF. Partial CDR3 DNA: TGTGCAAGCAGGCTGGCAGGGTCGGACACCTTGTAC.

Remarks on this clone: Gene names denote mouse genes. The CDR3 extends 1 residue past the end of the read, so its final part is completed from the germline J gene. V is TRBV5 and J is TRBJ1-5; 7 nucleotides agree with TRBD1. V dropped 5 bases and J dropped 3; count of bases not matched to a gene: 1. This CDR3 contains 13 residues. The V gene's germline CDR1 is LGHNA and CDR2 YNLKQL (reference sequence). Incomplete CDR3 DNA: TGTGCCAGCAGCAGGGACAGCAACCAGGCTCCGCTT. Translated: CASSRDSNQAPL. The complete CDR3 sequence is CASSRDSNQAPLF.

Points on this clone: Gene names refer to mouse genes. The DNA ends 1 residue before the CDR3 does, and the rest of the CDR3 is filled in from the germline J gene. The chain recombines TRBV16 with TRBJ2-4; 7 bases are a match to TRBD1. Germline CDR1 reads SGHSA; CDR2 reads FRNQAP. The V segment lost 6 bases and the J segment 1 base; nucleotides outside the gene matches: 10. This CDR3 spans 16 amino acids. The CDR3 bases that were read are TGTGCAAGCAGACTAGACAGGGTCTTAGGTCAAAACACCTTGTAC. It encodes CASRLDRVLGQNTLY. The complete CDR3 reads CASRLDRVLGQNTLYF.

About this clone itself: Gene labels here are mouse ones. The missing CDR3 end, 1 residue past where the read stops, is filled in from the germline J gene. The gene calls are TRBV13-2 and TRBJ1-3, with D uncertain. This CDR3 region has 14 residues. V lost 2 bases, J lost 0 bases, and 6 bases lay in between. Germline CDR1 NNHNN, CDR2 SYGAGS (reference sequence). The covered CDR3 bases are TGTGCCAGCGGTGAGGTCTTTTCTGGAAATACGCTCTAT. Amino acids: CASGEVFSGNTLY. The entire CDR3 protein reads CASGEVFSGNTLYF.

Turning to this clone: All gene names here are mouse names. The DNA ends 1 residue before the CDR3 does, and the rest of the CDR3 is filled in from the germline J gene. This specimen includes other DNA sequences encoding the same CDR3. V gene TRBV5 combines with J gene TRBJ2-7; D is perhaps TRBD2 (5 bases). Germline lookup yields CDR1 LGHNA and CDR2 YNLKQL (reference sequence). The CDR3 spans 15 residues. V dropped 0 bases and J dropped 0 bases, with 9 bases sitting between them. This CDR3 reads CASSQDWGSSYEQYF. The sequenced CDR3 bases are TGTGCCAGCAGCCAAGATTGGGGTAGCTCCTATGAACAGTAC.

As to this clone: Gene names and germline refer to mouse. The read ends 1 residue shy of where the CDR3 ends; the end is completed using the germline J gene. This rearrangement joins TRBV29 to TRBJ1-1; TRBD1 is a possible D gene (6 bases). There are 12 residues in the CDR3. Germline loops: CDR1 MSHET, CDR2 SYDVDS. V lost 5 bases to trimming and J lost 5 bases, with 9 bases between them. The part of the CDR3 DNA that was read is TGTGCTAGCAGTCCCGGGACAACAGAAGTCTTC. Translated: CASSPGTTEVF. The whole CDR3 reads CASSPGTTEVFF. The variable domain in full, completed from reference TRBV29 and TRBJ1-1, reads DMKVTQMPRYLIKRMGENVLLECGQDMSHETMYWYRQDPGLGLQLIYISYDVDSNSEGDIPKGYRVSRKKREHFSLILDSAKTNQTSVYFCASSPGTTEVFFGKGTRLTVV.

About this clone: The gene names given are mouse names. The CDR3 end falls 1 residue outside the read, so it is completed with the germline J gene. The chain links TRBV12-2 to TRBJ1-1; D is undetermined. From germline, CDR1 is SGHLS and CDR2 HYDKME. V was trimmed by 0 bases and J by 8 bases, leaving 9 bases between them. The CDR3 has 12 amino acids. The sequenced part of the CDR3 DNA is TGTGCCAGCTCTCTCGCGGGGAGCGAAGTCTTC. It encodes CASSLAGSEVF. The full CDR3 reads CASSLAGSEVFF.

The sample holds one count of this clone. Each gene name is a mouse one. The sequenced fragment ends 1 residue before the CDR3 boundary, so the rest is inferred from the germline J gene. This sequence joins TRBV3 and TRBJ1-2, with a weak D call TRBD1 (5 bases). V lost 4 bases, J lost 0 bases, and 9 bases lay in between. CDR3 length equals 14 residues. Germline-derived CDR1 and CDR2 are SNHLY and FYNGKV (reference sequence). CDR3 sequence: CASSSTAANSDYTF. The CDR3 DNA, read in part, is TGTGCCAGCAGCTCGACAGCAGCAAACTCCGACTACACC.

This clone was seen only a few times. Gene names and germline match the mouse. The CDR3 end lies 1 residue beyond the end of the read and is filled in from the germline J gene. V is TRBV13-3 and J is TRBJ2-1; no clear D. The germline gives CDR1 NNHDY, CDR2 SYVADS. The CDR3 has 12 amino acids. The germline V and J ends were trimmed by 0 bases and 4 bases, with 2 bases remaining between them. The CDR3 is CASSDAYAEQFF. Incomplete CDR3 DNA: TGTGCCAGCAGTGATGCTTATGCTGAGCAGTTC.

On this clone: Gene labels here are mouse ones. The read gets to within 1 residue of the CDR3 end, and the germline J gene fills in the rest. The chain carries TRBV13-1 and TRBJ2-5, with a tentative D call TRBD2 (7 bases). The V gene lost 4 bases and the J gene lost 6 bases, with 15 bases spanning the gap. The CDR3 has 14 residues. Germline CDR1 NSHNY, CDR2 SYGAGN. CDR3 region: CASSSGGRGDTQYF. CDR3 bases read: TGTGCCAGCAGTTCCGGGGGGCGCGGGGACACCCAGTAC.

Of note for this clone: Genes and germline come from the mouse. The CDR3 end lies 1 residue beyond the end of the read and is filled in from the germline J gene. V and J are TRBV20 and TRBJ1-5, with D uncertain. This CDR3 contains 12 residues. CDR1 and CDR2 from the germline V gene are GFQATS and STVNSAI. V gave up 1 base and J gave up 2 bases, with 3 bases separating them. CDR3 bases read: TGTGGTGCTAGGGGGGACAACCAGGCTCCGCTT. This gives the protein CGARGDNQAPL. The CDR3 reads in full as CGARGDNQAPLF. The whole variable domain, filled in from reference TRBV20 and TRBJ1-5, reads GALVYQYPRRTICKSGTSMRMECQAVGFQATSVAWYRQSPQKTFELIALSTVNSAIKYEQNFTQEKFPISHPNLSFSSMTVLNAYLEDRGLYLCGARGDNQAPLFGEGTRLSVL.

Regarding this clone: Gene names are the mouse ones. With the read ending 1 residue before the CDR3 end, the germline J gene is used to fill in that end. This chain joins TRBV20 and TRBJ2-3; D might be TRBD1 (6 bases). The germline V and J ends were trimmed by 3 bases and 1 base, with 8 bases remaining between them. CDR1 is GFQATS and CDR2 is STVNSAI in the germline V gene. The CDR3 spans 13 residues. CDR3 residues: CGASRQGAETLYF. The part of the CDR3 DNA that was read is TGTGGTGCTAGTCGACAGGGTGCAGAAACGCTGTAT.

As concerns this clone: Germline and genes here are mouse. This CDR3 reads CAWSQGQGNTEVFF. CDR3 DNA (partial): TGTGCCTGGAGTCAGGGACAGGGGAACACAGAAGTCTTC. J is TRBJ1-1 and V is TRBV31, with 9 bases fitting TRBD1. The read falls 1 residue short of the CDR3 end, and the missing part is taken from the germline J gene. Germline loops: CDR1 GKSSPN, CDR2 SITVG. V gave up 1 base and J gave up 1 base; unmatched junction bases: 1. The CDR3 totals 14 residues.

Points on this clone: Gene and germline names: mouse. The read ends 1 residue before the CDR3 terminus; that terminus is restored from the germline J gene. This chain links TRBV13-2 with TRBJ2-7, with 8 nucleotides matching TRBD2. With V trimmed by 3 bases and J by 0 bases, 5 bases remained unmatched. CDR3 length: 15 residues. Germline V gene data show CDR1 as NNHNN and CDR2 as SYGAGS (reference sequence). CDR3 amino acids: CASGVGLGSSYEQYF. The part of the CDR3 DNA that was read is TGTGCCAGCGGTGTAGGACTGGGAAGCTCCTATGAACAGTAC.

With respect to this clone: Gene names denote mouse genes. With the read ending 1 residue before the CDR3 end, the germline J gene is used to fill in that end. This chain uses TRBV19 with TRBJ2-3, with 7 positions matching TRBD1. This CDR3 contains 14 residues. Losses at the gene ends were 6 bases for V and 0 bases for J; bases not matched to a gene: 4. Germline V gene data show CDR1 as FNHDT and CDR2 as SITEND (reference sequence). CDR3 amino acids: CASTQGRSAETLYF. The sequenced part of the CDR3 DNA is TGTGCCAGCACACAGGGGCGTAGTGCAGAAACGCTGTAT.

In the case of this clone: Mouse names are used for the genes. The read halts 1 residue ahead of the CDR3 end, with the missing end drawn from the germline J gene. The gene calls are TRBV13-1 and TRBJ2-3; 9 nucleotides match TRBD2. J was trimmed by 6 bases and V by 3 bases; bases with no gene match: 2. The CDR3 totals 13 residues. Germline CDR1 and CDR2: NSHNY and SYGAGN. The CDR3 protein is CASSGTGAETLYF. The part of the CDR3 DNA that was read is TGTGCCAGCAGTGGGACTGGGGCCGAAACGCTGTAT.

In regard to this clone: Germline and genes here are mouse. The DNA ends 1 residue before the CDR3 does, and the rest of the CDR3 is filled in from the germline J gene. The chain is built from TRBV13-1 and TRBJ2-3; a weak D match, TRBD1 (5 bases). This CDR3 has 14 amino acids. Germline CDR1 is NSHNY and CDR2 is SYGAGN. The V end was cut by 0 bases, the J end by 5 bases, with 10 bases between. The CDR3 protein is CASSDAAGLETLYF. CDR3 DNA, as far as it was read: TGTGCCAGCAGTGATGCAGCAGGGCTAGAAACGCTGTAT.

The table lists this clone with a few counts. Gene names refer to mouse genes. Sequencing ends 1 residue short of the CDR3 end; the germline J gene provides the rest. The chain couples TRBV19 to TRBJ2-7, with 8 bases matching TRBD2. The CDR3 consists of 14 residues. Germline trimming cut 0 bases from V and 4 bases from J; bases unmatched to any gene: 3. Germline V CDR1 and CDR2: FNHDT, SITEND (reference sequence). The covered CDR3 bases are TGTGCCAGCAGTATAGTCCTGGGGGGATATGAACAGTAC. Translating gives CASSIVLGGYEQY. The full CDR3 reads CASSIVLGGYEQYF.

Note on this clone: Gene names and germline refer to mouse. The read finishes 1 residue shy of the CDR3 end, and the germline J gene is used to complete it. The chain employs TRBV13-2 and TRBJ2-3, with TRBD2 matching 7 bases. V trimming: 2 bases; J trimming: 3 bases; junction bases outside the gene matches: 3. The CDR3 loop spans 14 amino acids. Germline assignment: CDR1 NNHNN and CDR2 SYGAGS (reference sequence). CDR3 sequence reads: CASGDTTGAETLYF. Partial CDR3 DNA: TGTGCCAGCGGTGACACGACTGGGGCAGAAACGCTGTAT.

About this clone: Germline and genes here are mouse. The CDR3 end lies 1 residue beyond the end of the read and is filled in from the germline J gene. This chain uses TRBV19 with TRBJ1-4, with no clear D. In germline, CDR1 is FNHDT, CDR2 SITEND (reference sequence). V gave up 5 bases and J gave up 4 bases, with 6 bases separating them. This CDR3 is built from 12 residues. The CDR3 reads CASRADNERLFF. The CDR3 DNA, read in part, is TGTGCCAGCAGGGCAGACAACGAAAGATTATTT.